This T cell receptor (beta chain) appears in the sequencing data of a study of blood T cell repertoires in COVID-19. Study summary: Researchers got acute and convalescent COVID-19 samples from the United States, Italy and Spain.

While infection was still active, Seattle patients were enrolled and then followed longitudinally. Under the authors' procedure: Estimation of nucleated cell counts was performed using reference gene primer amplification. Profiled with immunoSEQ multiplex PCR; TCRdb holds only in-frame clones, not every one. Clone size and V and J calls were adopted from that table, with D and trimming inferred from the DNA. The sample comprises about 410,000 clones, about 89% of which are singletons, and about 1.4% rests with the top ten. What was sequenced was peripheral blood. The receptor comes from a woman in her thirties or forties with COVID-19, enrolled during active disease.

The CDR3 nucleotides read TGCGCCAGCAGCTTAACCACCGGTAGCTATGGCTACACCTTC. Its translation: CASSLTTGSYGYTF. The chain couples TRBV5-1 to TRBJ1-2; no clear D. The CDR3 runs to 14 residues. The germline V gene encodes CDR1 SGHRS and CDR2 YFSETQ. Trimming pared 2 bases from V and 4 bases from J, leaving 12 bases between.